The 8 T cell receptor beta chains below come from one sample, sequenced in a study of T cell repertoires in cytomegalovirus infection. A single record per CDR3 protein comes from TCRdb applying MiXCR to the reads. This sample has about 350,000 distinct CDR3 sequences; about 34% occur once, and the top ten carry approximately 12%. Antigens of these TCRs are unknown. The sequencing here drew on cultured PBMCs, taken from culture after CMV antigen stimulation. The receptors shown here come from a human donor in good health (CMV status not recorded). Some clones in this sample may be carry-over from other donors' samples.

This rearrangement joins TRBV29-1 to TRBJ2-7, with D possibly matching TRBD2 (6 bases). In germline, CDR1 is SQVTM, CDR2 ANQGSEA. This CDR3 comprises 14 residues. V lost 4 bases, J lost 3 bases, and 16 bases lay in between. CDR3 nucleotide sequence: TGCAGCGTTGTAGCGGCGGGGTTAATCTACGAGCAGTACTTC. As protein: CSVVAAGLIYEQYF.

This clonotype was counted a single time. The chain combines TRBV4-1 with TRBJ2-2, with TRBD2 matching over 7 bases. This CDR3 has 16 amino acids. J was trimmed by 4 bases and V by 1 base; bases with no gene match: 6. Germline CDR1 is MGHRA and CDR2 is YSYEKL. CDR3 nucleotides: TGCGCCAGCAGCCAAGTCGGAGGGAGGGGCACCGGGGAGCTGTTTTTT. This translates into CASSQVGGRGTGELFF.

This clonotype showed up just a few times. The chain employs TRBV7-9 and TRBJ2-7; TRBD2 agrees at 8 bases. CDR1 and CDR2 (germline): SEHNR, FQNEAQ (reference sequence). The CDR3 runs 15 residues. V shed 5 bases and J 3 bases; nucleotides not matched to a gene: 9. The CDR3, as DNA: TGTGCCAGCAGCCAAGCGGGGGTAGGTGTCTACGAGCAGTACGTC. Encoded protein: CASSQAGVGVYEQYV.

The chain carries TRBV30 and TRBJ2-1, with 15 bases identical to TRBD2. Germline CDR1 GTSNPN, CDR2 SVGIG (reference sequence). This CDR3 is built from 18 residues. The V and J ends lost 3 bases and 6 bases, in that order; junction bases with no gene match: 12. CDR3 loop: CAWSLQTRTSGRANEQFF. The CDR3 DNA reads as TGTGCCTGGAGCCTCCAAACTCGGACTAGCGGGAGGGCCAATGAGCAGTTCTTC.

The chain employs TRBV19 and TRBJ1-1; D perhaps matches TRBD1 (5 bases). This CDR3 has 16 amino acids. Germline CDR1 is LNHDA and CDR2 is SQIVND (reference sequence). V lost 6 bases and J lost 0, with 17 bases in between. In DNA, the CDR3 is TGTGCCAGTAGAGGGGAGAGAGAAGCCATGAACACTGAAGCTTTCTTT. Protein product: CASRGEREAMNTEAFF.

The chain is built from TRBV4-3 and TRBJ2-2; D remains ambiguous. V was cut by 0 bases and J by 1 base, with 6 bases left in between. The CDR3 extends over 15 amino acids. Germline CDR1 LGHNA, CDR2 YSLEER. The CDR3 loop reads CASSQDLMNTGELFF. CDR3 nucleotide sequence: TGCGCCAGCAGCCAAGATTTAATGAACACCGGGGAGCTGTTTTTT.

This clonotype appeared a few times. The chain recombines TRBV7-2 with TRBJ1-5; D gene ambiguous. Deletions cut 0 bases from V and 0 bases from J, with 12 bases between. The CDR3 totals 17 residues. Germline CDR1 and CDR2: SGHTA and FQGNSA. The CDR3 loop is CASSLAKTDYSNQPQHF. CDR3 DNA: TGTGCCAGCAGCTTAGCAAAGACGGATTATAGCAATCAGCCCCAGCATTTT.

The chain joins TRBV11-2 to TRBJ1-1, with 11 bases lining up with TRBD1. The CDR3 extends over 17 amino acids. With V trimmed by 5 bases and J by 3 bases, 11 bases remained unmatched. Germline CDR1 and CDR2: SGHAT and FQNNGV. The CDR3 coding sequence is TGTGCCAGCAGCCCCCGGGGACAGGGGGTTACTTACACTGAAGCTTTCTTT. Translated, it gives CASSPRGQGVTYTEAFF.